This paragraph reports one T cell receptor beta chain. No cognate antigen has been identified for it. No much larger clone exists at a distance of one base, and base qualities are not known. RNA was extracted using the RNeasy kit, and roughly 0.45 to 1 microgram was reverse transcribed with random hexamers. The immunoSEQ multiplex PCR assay, which covers 54 Vbeta and 13 Jbeta segments, was used to amplify TCR beta CDR3 regions. PCR amplification bias was corrected using a synthetic template baseline for primer optimization and computational correction. On the authors' methods: Reads were annotated to V, D and J genes per IMGT and analyzed with immunoSEQ Analyzer, keeping only productive sequences. Clonality was computed as one minus Shannon entropy normalized by log2 of the number of productive unique sequences. For each patient and control, public and private clones were evaluated within the 100 most prevalent clones. Susac-specific clones were defined as absent from healthy and MS cohorts, around 980 published viral clones and other ImmuneACCESS disease sequences. The public reads were run again by TCRdb, first through fastp at Q25 and then through MiXCR, and only productive beta chains were kept. When rows share a CDR3 protein, they turn into one entry using the most common DNA and genes. TCRdb's processing, not the study's, gives the V and J calls here. The sample records about 210,000 distinct CDR3 sequences, 95% of which are singletons. Jointly, the top ten make up 0.075% to 0.095% of the sample.

From the cysteine through the phenylalanine, the CDR3 covers 15 amino acids. Only the CDR3 region is kept as DNA, spanning 45 bases read in frame from base 1. V gives up 3 bases and J gives up 0 bases, and the segment between their germline ends measures 6 bases. Based on the germline V gene (reference sequence), the CDR1 and CDR2 sequences are SEHNR and FQNEAQ. The sample originates from a study of CD8 T cells in Susac syndrome (dated by TCRdb to the late 2010s). About the investigation overall: The study used repertoire sequencing to test whether antigen drove CD8+ T cell activation and differentiation in Susac syndrome. Paper-wide results and their limitations: The TCR sequencing and HLA analysis was acknowledged to have included a relatively small number of individuals.

Peripheral blood CD8+ and CD4+ T cells from healthy donors, Susac syndrome patients and multiple sclerosis patients were profiled using high-throughput TCR beta sequencing. Treatment-naive patients with stable or active relapsing-remitting disease fulfilling revised McDonald criteria were used as multiple sclerosis controls. Bulk CD8+ and CD4+ T cells were purified by magnetic negative isolation, while CD8+ TEMRA cells were enriched using FACS. Blood was collected in EDTA tubes and processed within 24 hours, with PBMCs isolated through density gradient centrifugation. PBMCs intended for TCR sequencing were cryopreserved in liquid nitrogen and thawed later in a water bath at 37 degrees C. A purity of at least 90% was achieved for sorted or isolated CD4+, CD8+ and CD8+ TEMRA cells.

The sequencing input was CD4+ T cells from PBMCs. The sequence links TRBV7-9 to TRBJ1-6, with no reliable assignment of the D segment. This receptor was identified in a human donor with multiple sclerosis. The DNA sequence is as follows: TGTGCCAGCAGCTTTGGGAACTCCTATAATTCACCCCTCCACTTT. Protein translation: CASSFGNSYNSPLHF.